The rows below give T cell receptor beta chains drawn from one sample of a study of shared clonotypes between healthy human individuals. Sequencing was performed with immunoSEQ multiplex PCR; in TCRdb, only in-frame clones are kept and a portion is missing. The top ten clones hold less than 1.5% of a sample with about 1 million clones, 65% to 80% of them seen once. Source material: memory CD4+ T cells sorted from blood. All receptors derive from a man aged 18 to 30 in good health. The CDR3 runs from the conserved cysteine through the conserved F or W. D genes are given only for firm matches. Clone size is given for some rows only: seen once, a few or many times, or a class if the clone is expanded.

clone_size j_call d_call v_call cdr3_aa cdr3_nt
NA TRBJ2-2 NA TRBV10-3 CAISESGAGELFF TGTGCCATCAGTGAGTCTGGGGCCGGGGAGCTGTTTTTT
NA TRBJ2-7 TRBD1 TRBV25-1 CASRRGTGGYEQYF TGTGCCAGCAGGCGCGGGACAGGGGGCTACGAGCAGTACTTC
NA TRBJ2-5 NA TRBV4-3 CASSQVIPSGPYQETQYF TGCGCCAGCAGCCAAGTCATCCCCAGCGGACCGTACCAAGAGACCCAGTACTTC
NA TRBJ2-5 NA TRBV29-1 CSVERDREQETQYF TGCAGCGTTGAACGAGACAGAGAACAAGAGACCCAGTACTTC
NA TRBJ2-7 NA TRBV2 CASSEMMVGQYF TGTGCCAGCAGTGAAATGATGGTGGGGCAGTACTTC
NA TRBJ2-2 TRBD1 TRBV5-8 CASSGYRDRGNGELFF TGTGCCAGCAGCGGATACCGGGACAGGGGTAACGGGGAGCTGTTTTTT
NA TRBJ1-2 TRBD1 TRBV18 CASSPRTGGDYGYTF TGTGCCAGCTCTCCCCGGACAGGGGGGGACTATGGCTACACCTTC
NA TRBJ2-2 NA TRBV7-2 CASSPDLFRELFF TGTGCCAGCAGTCCAGACTTGTTCCGGGAGCTGTTTTTT
NA TRBJ2-3 NA TRBV25-1 CASSQEPGSTDTQYF TGTGCCAGCAGCCAGGAACCGGGATCAACAGATACGCAGTATTTT
NA TRBJ1-1 NA TRBV10-2 CASSGLRGTNTEAFF TGCGCCAGCAGTGGTTTAAGAGGGACGAACACTGAAGCTTTCTTT
NA TRBJ2-3 TRBD2 TRBV2 CASSLAGAHTDTQYF TGTGCCAGCAGTCTAGCGGGGGCCCACACAGATACGCAGTATTTT
NA TRBJ1-5 TRBD1 TRBV2 CASRAGTANNPQHF TGTGCCAGCAGGGCCGGGACAGCTAACAACCCCCAGCATTTT
NA TRBJ2-7 TRBD2 TRBV5-1 CASSSGTSDTYEQYF TGCGCCAGCAGCTCTGGGACTAGCGACACCTACGAGCAGTACTTC
NA TRBJ2-3 NA TRBV5-4 CASSLGGITSQYF TGTGCCAGCAGCTTAGGAGGGATCACGTCGCAGTATTTT
NA TRBJ2-5 TRBD1 TRBV5-8 CASSLDRKETQYF TGTGCCAGCAGCCTGGACAGGAAAGAGACCCAGTACTTC
NA TRBJ2-3 TRBD1 TRBV5-1 CASSRGQGRTDTQYF TGCGCCAGCAGCCGTGGACAGGGAAGGACAGATACGCAGTATTTT
NA TRBJ2-3 NA TRBV7-9 CASSFDLNTDTQYF TGTGCCAGCAGCTTCGACCTAAATACAGATACGCAGTATTTT
NA TRBJ2-5 NA TRBV7-2 CASSLGVGQETQYF TGTGCCAGCAGCTTAGGGGTCGGCCAAGAGACCCAGTACTTC
NA TRBJ2-3 NA TRBV29-1 CSVERGQDTQYF TGCAGCGTTGAGCGGGGGCAAGATACGCAGTATTTT
NA TRBJ2-3 TRBD2 TRBV11-2 CASSTLAGGRGTDTQYF TGTGCCAGCAGCACCCTAGCGGGGGGCCGGGGCACAGATACGCAGTATTTT
NA TRBJ2-5 TRBD2 TRBV6-1 CASSWGTSGQETQYF TGTGCCAGCAGTTGGGGGACTAGCGGACAAGAGACCCAGTACTTC
once TRBJ2-3 TRBD2 TRBV7-2 CASSPGLAGVDTQYF TGTGCCAGCAGCCCCGGACTAGCGGGGGTTGATACGCAGTATTTT
NA TRBJ2-1 NA TRBV5-1 CASSSSYGNYNEQFF TGCGCCAGCAGCTCTAGTTATGGTAACTACAATGAGCAGTTCTTC
NA TRBJ2-4 NA TRBV29-1 CSVVENIQYF TGCAGCGTTGTGGAAAACATTCAGTACTTC
NA TRBJ1-1 NA TRBV6-1 CASRLQGLNTEAFF TGTGCCAGCAGATTACAAGGGTTGAACACTGAAGCTTTCTTT